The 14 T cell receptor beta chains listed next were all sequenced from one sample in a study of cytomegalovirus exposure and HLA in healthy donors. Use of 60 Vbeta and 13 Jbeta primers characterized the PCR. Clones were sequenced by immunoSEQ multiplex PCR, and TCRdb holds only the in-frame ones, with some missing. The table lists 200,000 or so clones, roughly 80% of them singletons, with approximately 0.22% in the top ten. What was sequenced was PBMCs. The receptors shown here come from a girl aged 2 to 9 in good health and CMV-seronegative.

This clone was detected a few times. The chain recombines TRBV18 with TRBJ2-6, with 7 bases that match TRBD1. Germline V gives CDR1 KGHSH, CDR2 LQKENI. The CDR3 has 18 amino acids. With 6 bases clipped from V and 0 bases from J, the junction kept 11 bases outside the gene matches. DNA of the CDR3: TGTGCCAGCTCGCTGGGCTGGACAGGCGGCTCTGGGGCCAACGTCCTGACTTTC. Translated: CASSLGWTGGSGANVLTF.

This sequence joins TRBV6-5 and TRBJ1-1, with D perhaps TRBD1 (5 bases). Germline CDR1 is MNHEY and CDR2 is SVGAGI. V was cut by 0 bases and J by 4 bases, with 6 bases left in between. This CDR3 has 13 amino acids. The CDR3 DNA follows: TGTGCCAGCAGTTACTCGCAGGGCACTGAAGCTTTCTTT. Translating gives CASSYSQGTEAFF.

The CDR3 DNA reads TGTGCCAGCAGCGACTCGACAGGAAACATTCAGTACTTC. Translated, it gives CASSDSTGNIQYF. This chain connects TRBV5-6 to TRBJ2-4, with a possible D match to TRBD1 (6 bases). The CDR3 totals 13 residues. V was cut by 4 bases and J by 6 bases, with 11 bases left in between. CDR1 is SGHDT and CDR2 is YYEEEE in the germline V gene.

The CDR3 loop reads CASSLADLTGSEQYF. The CDR3 bases are TGTGCCAGCAGCTTGGCCGATCTTACAGGGAGCGAGCAGTACTTC. The chain is built from TRBV5-5 and TRBJ2-7; possibly TRBD1 for D (6 bases). V lost 0 bases, J lost 6 bases, and 16 bases lay in between. The CDR3 contains 15 residues. Germline CDR1 SGHKS, CDR2 YYEKEE (reference sequence).

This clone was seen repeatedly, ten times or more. DNA for the CDR3: TGTGCCAGCAGCTTAGGACAGGAAGCTTTCTTT. Residues: CASSLGQEAFF. The V and J genes are TRBV5-6 and TRBJ1-1, with D possibly TRBD1 on 6 matching bases. Germline V lookup: CDR1 SGHDT, CDR2 YYEEEE. CDR3 length: 11 amino acids. The germline V and J ends were trimmed by 2 bases and 8 bases, with 7 bases remaining between them. The whole variable domain, filled in from reference TRBV5-6 and TRBJ1-1, reads DAGVTQSPTHLIKTRGQQVTLRCSPKSGHDTVSWYQQALGQGPQFIFQYYEEEERQRGNFPDRFSGHQFPNYSSELNVNALLLGDSALYLCASSLGQEAFFGQGTRLTVV.

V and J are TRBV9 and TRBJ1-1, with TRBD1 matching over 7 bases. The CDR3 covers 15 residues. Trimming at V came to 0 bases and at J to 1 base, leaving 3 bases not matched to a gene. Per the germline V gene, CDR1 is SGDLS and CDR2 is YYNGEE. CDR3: CASSVGPGGNTEAFF. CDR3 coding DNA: TGTGCCAGCAGCGTAGGACCAGGGGGGAACACTGAAGCTTTCTTT. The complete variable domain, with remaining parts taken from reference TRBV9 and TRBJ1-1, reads DSGVTQTPKHLITATGQRVTLRCSPRSGDLSVYWYQQSLDQGLQFLIQYYNGEERAKGNILERFSAQQFPDLHSELNLSSLELGDSALYFCASSVGPGGNTEAFFGQGTRLTVV.

DNA for the CDR3: TGTGCCAGCAGCTTAGGGGGGGCGGTCTACAATGAGCAGTTCTTC. It yields the protein CASSLGGAVYNEQFF. The chain couples TRBV13 to TRBJ2-1; possible D gene TRBD1, 6 bases. The V gene's germline CDR1 is PRHDT and CDR2 FYEKMQ (reference sequence). There are 15 residues in the CDR3. Between the trimmed V and J ends, which lost 0 bases and 3 bases, there was a span of 9 bases.

Here the CDR3 DNA reads TGTGCCAGCAGTCCCGGCCTCCCAGGCACCTACGAGCAGTACTTC. Translated: CASSPGLPGTYEQYF. This chain links TRBV2 with TRBJ2-7; D not resolved. The CDR3 is 15 amino acids. CDR1 and CDR2 from the germline V gene are SNHLY and FYNNEI. The V end lost 5 bases, the J end lost 2 bases, and 16 bases lay between the germline ends.

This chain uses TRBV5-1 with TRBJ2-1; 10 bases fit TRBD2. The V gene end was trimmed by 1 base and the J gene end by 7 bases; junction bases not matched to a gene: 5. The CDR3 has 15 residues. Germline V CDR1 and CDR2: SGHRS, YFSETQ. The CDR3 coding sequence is TGCGCCAGCAGCTTGCTACTAGCGGGGACTAATGAGCAGTTCTTC. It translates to CASSLLLAGTNEQFF. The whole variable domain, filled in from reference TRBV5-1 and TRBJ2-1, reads KAGVTQTPRYLIKTRGQQVTLSCSPISGHRSVSWYQQTPGQGLQFLFEYFSETQRNKGNFPGRFSGRQFSNSRSEMNVSTLELGDSALYLCASSLLLAGTNEQFFGPGTRLTVL.

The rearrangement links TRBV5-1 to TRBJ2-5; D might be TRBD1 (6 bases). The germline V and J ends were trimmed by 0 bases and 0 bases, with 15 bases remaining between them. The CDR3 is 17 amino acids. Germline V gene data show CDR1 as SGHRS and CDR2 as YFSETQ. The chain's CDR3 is CASSLGQVRGYQETQYF. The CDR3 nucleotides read TGCGCCAGCAGCTTGGGGCAGGTGAGGGGGTACCAAGAGACCCAGTACTTC.

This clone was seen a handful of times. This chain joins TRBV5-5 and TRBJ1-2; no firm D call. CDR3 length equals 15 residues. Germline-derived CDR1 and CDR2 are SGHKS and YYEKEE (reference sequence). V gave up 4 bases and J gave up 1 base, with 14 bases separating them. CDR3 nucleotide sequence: TGTGCCAGCAGCGATATAGCTCCCGATAACTATGGCTACACCTTC. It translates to CASSDIAPDNYGYTF.

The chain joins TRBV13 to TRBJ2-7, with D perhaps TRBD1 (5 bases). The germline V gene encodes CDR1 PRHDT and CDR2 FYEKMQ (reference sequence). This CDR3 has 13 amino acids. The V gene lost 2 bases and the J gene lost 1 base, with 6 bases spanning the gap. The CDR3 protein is CASSLTGSYEQYF. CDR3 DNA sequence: TGTGCCAGCAGCTTAACAGGTTCCTACGAGCAGTACTTC.

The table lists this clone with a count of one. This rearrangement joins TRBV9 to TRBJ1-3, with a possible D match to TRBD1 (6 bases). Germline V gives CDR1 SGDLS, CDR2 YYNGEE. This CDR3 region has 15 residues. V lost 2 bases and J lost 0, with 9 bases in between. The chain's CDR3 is CASSVGQDSGNTIYF. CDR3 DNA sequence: TGTGCCAGCAGCGTGGGACAAGACTCTGGAAACACCATATATTTT. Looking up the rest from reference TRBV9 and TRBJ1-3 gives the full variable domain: DSGVTQTPKHLITATGQRVTLRCSPRSGDLSVYWYQQSLDQGLQFLIQYYNGEERAKGNILERFSAQQFPDLHSELNLSSLELGDSALYFCASSVGQDSGNTIYFGEGSWLTVV.

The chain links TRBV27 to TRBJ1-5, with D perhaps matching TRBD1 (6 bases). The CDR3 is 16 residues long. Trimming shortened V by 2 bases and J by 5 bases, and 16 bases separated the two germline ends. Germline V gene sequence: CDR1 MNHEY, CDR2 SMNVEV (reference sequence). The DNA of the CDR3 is TGTGCCAGCAGTTTAAGGGGCCAGGGGTCCCATCAGCCCCAGCATTTT. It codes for CASSLRGQGSHQPQHF.